These 8 T cell receptor beta chains originate from one sample sequenced in a study of T cells after posttransplantation cyclophosphamide. Cyclophosphamide on days +3 and +4 followed busulfan-fludarabine conditioning and a marrow graft. Here immunoSEQ multiplex PCR was the method, and the copy in TCRdb shows in-frame clones only, minus some. The sample is made up of 8,500 to 13,000 clones, none counted only once. Sequenced material: PBMCs, taken after allogeneic stem cell transplant with posttransplant cyclophosphamide. The receptor set was obtained from a female patient in her forties who received an allogeneic stem cell transplant from a related donor, was CMV-positive, and had no GVHD. A subset of T cells may come from the graft donor.

This clone was counted at least ten times. The chain recombines TRBV5-1 with TRBJ2-5; D is possibly TRBD2 (5 bases). Trimming left V 4 bases short and J 1 base short, with 23 bases between. The CDR3 is made up of 18 amino acids. Germline CDR1 is SGHRS and CDR2 is YFSETQ. This CDR3 is CASSQRAQSYLAQETQYF. As DNA, the CDR3 is TGCGCCAGCAGCCAGAGGGCCCAAAGTTATTTGGCCCAAGAGACCCAGTACTTC.

This clone was detected ten times or more. CDR3 sequence (DNA): TGTGCCAGTACCCACACCGACAGGGGGCTTAACGGGGAGCTGTTTTTT. It translates to CASTHTDRGLNGELFF. This chain uses TRBV19 with TRBJ2-2; TRBD1 aligns across 10 bases. There are 16 residues in the CDR3. V was clipped by 7 bases and J by 7 bases; unmatched bases: 12. CDR1 and CDR2 (germline): LNHDA, SQIVND (reference sequence).

This clone was seen ten or more times. The chain links TRBV18 to TRBJ2-7, with 9 bases lining up with TRBD2. Losses at the gene ends were 0 bases for V and 5 bases for J; bases not matched to a gene: 5. The CDR3 loop spans 15 amino acids. The germline V gene has CDR1 KGHSH and CDR2 LQKENI. CDR3 bases: TGTGCCAGCTCACCACCGTCAAGCGGGAGGAACGAGCAGTACTTC. As protein: CASSPPSSGRNEQYF.

In this sample, this clone turned up many times. V gene TRBV5-1 combines with J gene TRBJ2-7; D possibly corresponds to TRBD2 (5 bases). CDR1 is SGHRS, CDR2 YFSETQ, per germline. The CDR3 is 11 amino acids. The ends were cut back, 2 bases at V and 6 bases at J, with 6 bases in the middle. CDR3 sequence: CASSLEGEQYF. CDR3 nucleotides: TGCGCCAGCAGCTTAGAGGGCGAGCAGTACTTC.

In this sample, this clone turned up many times. This rearrangement joins TRBV5-6 to TRBJ1-2, with 7 bases matching TRBD1. Germline CDR1 and CDR2: SGHDT and YYEEEE. The CDR3 has 13 amino acids. Trimming took 2 bases from V and 4 from J; bases not matched to a gene: 2. CDR3 in amino acids: CASSLQGFYGYTF. The CDR3 region has the DNA TGTGCCAGCAGCTTACAGGGGTTCTATGGCTACACCTTC.

This clone was observed many times. The rearrangement uses TRBV5-1 and TRBJ2-3; the match to TRBD2 covers 8 bases. The CDR3 is 16 residues long. From germline, CDR1 is SGHRS and CDR2 YFSETQ. V lost 2 bases to trimming and J lost 4 bases; unmatched junction nucleotides: 9. CDR3 region: CASSFAAGAVADTQYF. The CDR3 coding sequence is TGCGCCAGCAGCTTCGCAGCGGGAGCGGTTGCAGATACGCAGTATTTT.

This clone occurred many times. The chain links TRBV20-1 to TRBJ1-1; 7 bases agree with TRBD1. Per germline, CDR1 DFQATT and CDR2 SNEGSKA (reference sequence). The V and J ends lost 0 bases and 8 bases, in that order; junction bases with no gene match: 0. This CDR3 is built from 11 residues. The CDR3 sequence is CSARDRGEAFF. Written as DNA, the CDR3 is TGCAGTGCTAGAGACAGGGGGGAAGCTTTCTTT.

This clone showed up many times. V is TRBV2 and J is TRBJ1-2, with 8 bases matching TRBD1. Losses at the gene ends were 9 bases for V and 3 bases for J; bases not matched to a gene: 9. Per germline, CDR1 SNHLY and CDR2 FYNNEI. CDR3 length equals 14 residues. DNA for the CDR3: TGTGCCAGTCGACAGGGGAAGAGGGACTATGGCTACACCTTC. Amino acids: CASRQGKRDYGYTF.